Following are 18 T cell receptor beta chains from one sample sequenced in a study of identical twins. TCRdb reprocessed the 5' RACE reads via MiXCR and lists one record per CDR3 protein. The data show roughly 690,000 distinct CDR3 sequences, around 6% seen once. Sequenced sample: naive T cells sorted from blood. These receptors were obtained from a man between 18 and 29 years old in good health.

The chain combines TRBV4-1 with TRBJ1-4, with D perhaps matching TRBD1 (5 bases). Per germline, CDR1 MGHRA and CDR2 YSYEKL. The CDR3 totals 17 residues. The ends were cut back, 2 bases at V and 0 bases at J, with 13 bases in the middle. CDR3 coding DNA: TGCGCCAGCAGCCAACTTGGGACCCCCGCAACTAATGAAAAACTGTTTTTT. Amino acids: CASSQLGTPATNEKLFF.

The chain employs TRBV28 and TRBJ2-7; 8 nucleotides match TRBD2. Germline V lookup: CDR1 MDHEN, CDR2 SYDVKM. This CDR3 is built from 14 residues. Unmatched junction bases numbered 5, after V lost 3 bases and J lost 4 bases. The CDR3 DNA reads as TGTGCCAGCAGTTTTATTAGCGGGAAATACGAGCAGTACTTC. Translating it yields CASSFISGKYEQYF. Full variable domain (rest looked up from reference TRBV28 and TRBJ2-7): DVKVTQSSRYLVKRTGEKVFLECVQDMDHENMFWYRQDPGLGLRLIYFSYDVKMKEKGDIPEGYSVSREKKERFSLILESASTNQTSMYLCASSFISGKYEQYFGPGTRLTVT.

The chain uses TRBV5-6 and TRBJ2-2; the D gene is possibly TRBD1 (5 bases). CDR1 and CDR2 from the germline V gene are SGHDT and YYEEEE. Trimming cost V 4 bases and J 6 bases, with 10 bases left between them. CDR3 length: 13 amino acids. CDR3 sequence: CASSTGRAGELFF. CDR3 DNA: TGTGCCAGCAGCACAGGACGTGCCGGGGAGCTGTTTTTT.

This clonotype was seen at least ten times. The chain combines TRBV5-1 with TRBJ2-1; D is undetermined. The V end lost 0 bases, the J end lost 3 bases, and 13 bases lay between the germline ends. CDR1 SGHRS and CDR2 YFSETQ come from the germline V gene. The length of the CDR3 is 16 residues. The CDR3 DNA sequence: TGCGCCAGCAGCTTGGCCCTAAAGCCGAGCTACAATGAGCAGTTCTTC. Its translation: CASSLALKPSYNEQFF.

The genes are TRBV28 and TRBJ1-5; D is ambiguous. Between the trimmed V and J ends, which lost 7 bases and 4 bases, there was a span of 8 bases. The CDR3 covers 12 residues. The V gene's germline CDR1 is MDHEN and CDR2 SYDVKM. The CDR3, as DNA: TGTGCCAGCACCATCTTGAATCAGCCCCAGCATTTT. Its protein is CASTILNQPQHF.

J is TRBJ1-5 and V is TRBV9; no clear D. Germline-derived CDR1 and CDR2 are SGDLS and YYNGEE. Trimming left V 0 bases short and J 2 bases short, with 6 bases between. The CDR3 totals 14 residues. The CDR3 region has the DNA TGTGCCAGCAGCGTAGACAGTCGCAATCAGCCCCAGCATTTT. Translated: CASSVDSRNQPQHF.

The table lists this clonotype with a few counts. V is TRBV5-1 and J is TRBJ2-7; TRBD1 matches 7 bases. This CDR3 spans 12 amino acids. V shed 4 bases and J 6 bases; nucleotides not matched to a gene: 4. Germline CDR1 and CDR2: SGHRS and YFSETQ. DNA of the CDR3: TGCGCCAGCAGCCCTACAGGGGTCGAGCAGTACGTC. This translates into CASSPTGVEQYV.

In its sample, this clonotype was seen a few times. The gene calls are TRBV12-3 or TRBV12-4 and TRBJ2-3; TRBD2 is a possible D gene (5 bases). The CDR3 sequence is 15 residues long. The germline V and J ends were trimmed by 3 bases and 1 base, with 11 bases remaining between them. The CDR3 DNA sequence: TGTGCCAGCAGTTTCCAGGAGGACCGCACAGATACGCAGTATTTT. It codes for CASSFQEDRTDTQYF.

This clonotype was observed at least ten times. This chain's CDR3 is CASSKPYRVEQFF. In nucleotides, the CDR3 is TGTGCCAGCAGCAAACCCTACAGGGTTGAGCAGTTCTTC. The chain joins TRBV21-1 to TRBJ2-1; the tabulated D call, TRBD1, remains unverified against the DNA. TRBV21-1 is given as a pseudogene. CDR3 length: 13 amino acids.

The chain uses TRBV20-1 and TRBJ1-1; no firm D call. Germline V lookup: CDR1 DFQATT, CDR2 SNEGSKA (reference sequence). This CDR3 comprises 13 residues. The CDR3 is CRAQVQRGTEAFF. In DNA, the CDR3 is TGCAGAGCGCAGGTACAAAGAGGGACTGAAGCTTTCTTT.

This clonotype was detected ten times or more. The V gene is TRBV7-2, the J gene TRBJ2-7, with D possibly matching TRBD1 (8 bases). CDR1 SGHTA and CDR2 FQGNSA come from the germline V gene. This CDR3 comprises 15 residues. The V gene lost 3 bases and the J gene lost 4 bases, with 16 bases spanning the gap. Here the CDR3 reads CASSFRTGGDYEQYV. The CDR3 nucleotides are TGTGCCAGCAGCTTCCGAACAGGGGGGGATTACGAGCAGTACGTC.

This clonotype turned up a few times. This sequence joins TRBV14 and TRBJ2-3, with 7 bases fitting TRBD2. The V gene's germline CDR1 is SGHDN and CDR2 FVKESK. Trimming at V came to 4 bases and at J to 0 bases, leaving 13 bases not matched to a gene. The CDR3 runs 18 residues. The CDR3 protein is CASSPAPGLYPSTDTQYF. The CDR3 coding sequence is TGTGCCAGCAGCCCCGCCCCGGGACTATACCCTAGCACAGATACGCAGTATTTT.

Only a few counts were recorded for this clonotype. The chain has TRBV15 and TRBJ2-5, with a possible D match to TRBD1 (5 bases). CDR3 size: 16 residues. V shed 3 bases and J shed 2 bases, with 16 bases lying between them. Germline assignment: CDR1 LNHNV and CDR2 YYDKDF (reference sequence). The CDR3 DNA reads as TGTGCCACCAGCAGGGATCCGCAGGGAAAACAAGAGACCCAGTACTTC. It encodes CATSRDPQGKQETQYF.

This clonotype was seen a few times. The V and J genes are TRBV15 and TRBJ2-2; D not certain. The V gene's germline CDR1 is LNHNV and CDR2 YYDKDF (reference sequence). The CDR3 has 13 residues. Trimming shortened V by 0 bases and J by 8 bases, and 7 bases separated the two germline ends. The CDR3 bases are TGTGCCACCAGCAGAGAAGAGGCGGGGGAGCTGTTTTTT. Its protein product is CATSREEAGELFF.

In this sample, this clonotype turned up many times. CDR3 region: CASSFAGLVSQPQHF. CDR3 sequence (DNA): TGCGCCAGCAGCTTCGCGGGACTTGTCTCTCAGCCCCAGCATTTT. This chain uses TRBV5-1 with TRBJ1-5; weak D call: TRBD1 (5 bases). The CDR3 has 15 amino acids. The germline V and J ends were trimmed by 2 bases and 6 bases, with 15 bases remaining between them. From germline, CDR1 is SGHRS and CDR2 YFSETQ.

This clonotype was seen only a few times. The CDR3 DNA reads TGTGCCAGCAGTTCGACTAGCGGGAGTGTCCCCGGGGAGCTGTTTTTT. Amino acid sequence: CASSSTSGSVPGELFF. The genes are TRBV12-3 or TRBV12-4 and TRBJ2-2; 12 bases are a match to TRBD2. This CDR3 is built from 16 residues. J lost 6 bases, V lost 4 bases, and 6 bases had no gene match.

This clonotype was seen ten or more times. This chain connects TRBV24-1 to TRBJ1-2; D ambiguous. The germline gives CDR1 KGHDR, CDR2 SFDVKD. The CDR3 length is 13 residues. V lost 0 bases and J 10 bases, leaving 11 bases between the germline ends. The CDR3 loop is CATSDLDGQVYTF. CDR3 nucleotides: TGTGCCACCAGTGATTTGGACGGCCAGGTCTACACCTTC.

This clonotype was detected many times. This chain joins TRBV3-1 and TRBJ2-7, with a possible D match to TRBD2 (5 bases). The length of the CDR3 is 13 residues. V lost 1 base, J lost 3 bases, and 7 bases lay in between. CDR1 and CDR2 (germline): LGHDT, YNNKEL (reference sequence). CDR3 nucleotides: TGTGCCAGCAGCCAAGGTCGGGGCTACGAGCAGTACGTC. Its protein is CASSQGRGYEQYV.